These 10 T cell receptor beta chains share one sample of origin, sequenced in a study of OX40 agonist ivuxolimab in advanced cancers. The table came from immunoSEQ multiplex PCR; TCRdb's copy has only in-frame clones and leaves some out. The sample carries around 70,000 clones, about four fifths recorded once. The starting material was CD4+ or CD8+ T cells sorted from blood, obtained in a trial of the OX40 agonist ivuxolimab. These receptors were taken from an adult with an advanced solid tumor such as melanoma, head and neck, liver or kidney cancer.

CDR3 sequence: CASSQDPASGREQFF. CDR3 DNA sequence: TGCGCCAGCAGCCAAGATCCGGCATCAGGGAGGGAGCAGTTCTTC. J is TRBJ2-1 and V is TRBV4-3; tentative D call: TRBD2 (6 bases). Germline V gene data show CDR1 as LGHNA and CDR2 as YSLEER. The CDR3 is 15 amino acids. With 0 bases removed from V and 10 bases from J, the gap between germline ends came to 16 bases.

The chain carries TRBV30 and TRBJ2-3, with D perhaps matching TRBD1 or TRBD2 (5 bases each). Trimming removed 2 bases at V and 9 bases at J, with 12 bases between. The germline V gene has CDR1 GTSNPN and CDR2 SVGIG (reference sequence). The CDR3 totals 12 residues. The DNA for the CDR3 is TGTGCCTGGAGTTTAGGTTGGGGGACGCAGTATTTT. It translates to CAWSLGWGTQYF. The full variable domain, with the rest looked up from reference TRBV30 and TRBJ2-3, is SQTIHQWPATLVQPVGSPLSLECTVEGTSNPNLYWYRQAAGRGLQLLFYSVGIGQISSEVPQNLSASRPQDRQFILSSKKLLLSDSGFYLCAWSLGWGTQYFGPGTRLTVL.

The V and J genes are TRBV6-1 and TRBJ2-4; weak D call: TRBD2 (6 bases). V was shortened by 4 bases and J by 1 base, with 17 bases between the two germline ends. From germline, CDR1 is MNHNS and CDR2 SASEGT. The CDR3 sequence is 17 residues long. In nucleotides, the CDR3 is TGTGCCAGCAGTGGCCCCGAGGGGAGCGGGGCCAAAAACATTCAGTACTTC. Amino acids: CASSGPEGSGAKNIQYF.

The J gene is TRBJ1-3, the V gene TRBV6-1; no definite D call. Germline assignment: CDR1 MNHNS and CDR2 SASEGT. The CDR3 covers 14 residues. Deletions cut 3 bases from V and 0 bases from J, with 6 bases between. The CDR3, as DNA: TGTGCCAGCAGTGAGGGTTTCTCTGGAAACACCATATATTTT. This gives the protein CASSEGFSGNTIYF.

This clone was counted a single time. This chain uses TRBV19 with TRBJ2-2; D unclear. V was clipped by 5 bases and J by 4 bases, with 11 bases between them. Germline loops: CDR1 LNHDA, CDR2 SQIVND (reference sequence). This CDR3 has 14 amino acids. The CDR3 sequence is CASSLPVPTGELFF. In DNA, the CDR3 is TGTGCCAGTAGTCTGCCTGTGCCCACCGGGGAGCTGTTTTTT. The complete variable domain, with remaining parts taken from reference TRBV19 and TRBJ2-2, reads DGGITQSPKYLFRKEGQNVTLSCEQNLNHDAMYWYRQDPGQGLRLIYYSQIVNDFQKGDIAEGYSVSREKKESFPLTVTSAQKNPTAFYLCASSLPVPTGELFFGEGSRLTVL.

V gene TRBV19 combines with J gene TRBJ1-5, with 7 bases fitting TRBD1. The ends lost 7 bases at V and 1 base at J; junction bases unmatched: 10. This CDR3 spans 16 amino acids. Germline assignment: CDR1 LNHDA and CDR2 SQIVND (reference sequence). The CDR3 DNA follows: TGTGCCAGTACCTCGTTAGGGGGCGGGAGCAATCAGCCCCAGCATTTT. Translated: CASTSLGGGSNQPQHF. The entire variable domain, with the rest obtained from reference TRBV19 and TRBJ1-5, is as follows: DGGITQSPKYLFRKEGQNVTLSCEQNLNHDAMYWYRQDPGQGLRLIYYSQIVNDFQKGDIAEGYSVSREKKESFPLTVTSAQKNPTAFYLCASTSLGGGSNQPQHFGDGTRLSIL.

Only one count was recorded for this clone. This rearrangement joins TRBV11-2 to TRBJ2-7; 8 bases are a match to TRBD2. The germline CDR1 and CDR2 sequences are SGHAT and FQNNGV. This CDR3 is 13 amino acids long. J gave up 9 bases and V 4 bases, and 8 bases lay outside the gene matches. The CDR3 nucleotides are TGTGCCAGCAGCTCGGGACTAGTGGGAGGGCAGTACTTC. Its protein is CASSSGLVGGQYF. The entire variable domain, with the rest obtained from reference TRBV11-2 and TRBJ2-7, is as follows: EAGVAQSPRYKIIEKRQSVAFWCNPISGHATLYWYQQILGQGPKLLIQFQNNGVVDDSQLPKDRFSAERLKGVDSTLKIQPAKLEDSAVYLCASSSGLVGGQYFGPGTRLTVT.

This clone was observed a few times. This chain uses TRBV30 with TRBJ2-2, with D possibly being TRBD1 (5 bases). The CDR3 is 14 residues long. Germline loops: CDR1 GTSNPN, CDR2 SVGIG (reference sequence). V was trimmed by 2 bases and J by 5 bases, leaving 12 bases between them. The CDR3 spells CAWSLGQQTGELFF. The CDR3 DNA sequence: TGTGCCTGGAGTCTCGGACAACAAACCGGGGAGCTGTTTTTT.

The chain combines TRBV6-5 with TRBJ1-6; D is undetermined. CDR3 size: 13 residues. Germline V gene data show CDR1 as MNHEY and CDR2 as SVGAGI. Between the trimmed V and J ends, which lost 2 bases and 9 bases, there was a span of 8 bases. CDR3 residues: CASSYDIFSPLHF. For the CDR3, the DNA is TGTGCCAGCAGTTACGACATTTTTTCACCCCTCCACTTT.

This clone has just one count. J is TRBJ1-3 and V is TRBV15, with 8 bases identical to TRBD1. The germline gives CDR1 LNHNV, CDR2 YYDKDF (reference sequence). CDR3 length: 15 residues. V trimming: 5 bases; J trimming: 8 bases; junction bases outside the gene matches: 11. Here the CDR3 reads CATSRPGQARDTIYF. In DNA, the CDR3 is TGTGCCACCAGCCGGCCGGGACAGGCCAGGGACACCATATATTTT.